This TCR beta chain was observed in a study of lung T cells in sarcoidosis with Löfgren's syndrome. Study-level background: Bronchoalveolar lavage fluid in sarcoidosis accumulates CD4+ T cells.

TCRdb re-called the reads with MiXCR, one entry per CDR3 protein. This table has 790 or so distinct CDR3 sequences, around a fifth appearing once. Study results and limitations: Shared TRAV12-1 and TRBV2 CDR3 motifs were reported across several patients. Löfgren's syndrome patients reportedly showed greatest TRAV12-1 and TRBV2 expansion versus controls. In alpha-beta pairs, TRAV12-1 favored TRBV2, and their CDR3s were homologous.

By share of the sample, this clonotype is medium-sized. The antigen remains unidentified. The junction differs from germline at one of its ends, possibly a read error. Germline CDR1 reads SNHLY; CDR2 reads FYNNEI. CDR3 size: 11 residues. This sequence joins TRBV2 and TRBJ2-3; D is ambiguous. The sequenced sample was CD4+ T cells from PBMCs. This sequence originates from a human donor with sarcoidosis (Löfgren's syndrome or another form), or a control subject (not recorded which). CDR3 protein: CASSEGTEKTF. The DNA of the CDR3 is TGTGCCAGCAGTGAAGGGACGGAAAAAACTTTT.